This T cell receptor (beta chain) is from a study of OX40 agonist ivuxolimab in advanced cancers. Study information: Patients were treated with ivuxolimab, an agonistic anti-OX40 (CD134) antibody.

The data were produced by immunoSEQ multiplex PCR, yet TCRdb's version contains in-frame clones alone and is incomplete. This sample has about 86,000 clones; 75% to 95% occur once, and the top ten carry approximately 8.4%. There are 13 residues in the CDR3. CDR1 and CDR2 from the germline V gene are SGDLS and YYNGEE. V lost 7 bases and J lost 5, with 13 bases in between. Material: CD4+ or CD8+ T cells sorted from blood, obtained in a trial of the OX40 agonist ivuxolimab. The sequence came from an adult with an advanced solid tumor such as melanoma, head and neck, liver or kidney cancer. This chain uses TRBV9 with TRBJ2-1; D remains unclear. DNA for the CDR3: TGTGCCAGCCGTCGTCTCGGAGACAATGAGCAGTTCTTC. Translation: CASRRLGDNEQFF.